What follows are 27 T cell receptor beta chains derived from one specimen sequenced in a study of CD8+ T cells in alopecia areata. Treatment indicated: oral pan-JAK inhibitor, 5-10 mg twice daily. RNA extraction and reverse transcription yielded cDNA as sequencing template. TCRdb's copy holds only in-frame clones and misses some; the assay was immunoSEQ multiplex PCR. The repertoire holds some 150,000 clones, with 50% to 75% as singletons. The sequences come from CD4+ T cells sorted from blood, collected between weeks 55 and 65, from a patient treated with tofacitinib. These receptors all come from a human donor with alopecia areata.

CDR3 sequence: CSAARNEQYF. CDR3 sequence (DNA): TGCAGTGCCGCCCGGAACGAGCAGTACTTC. The chain couples TRBV20-1 to TRBJ2-7; D gene uncertain. Deletions cut 6 bases from V and 5 bases from J, with 8 bases between. This CDR3 has 10 amino acids. Germline V gene data show CDR1 as DFQATT and CDR2 as SNEGSKA (reference sequence).

The chain is built from TRBV9 and TRBJ2-7; 10 nucleotides line up with TRBD1. V was pared by 4 bases and J by 5 bases, with 9 bases of the junction left unmatched. Germline CDR1 SGDLS, CDR2 YYNGEE. The CDR3 is made up of 15 amino acids. CDR3 sequence: CASSSGQGSLDEQYF. DNA for the CDR3: TGTGCCAGCAGCTCGGGACAGGGGAGCCTTGACGAGCAGTACTTC.

This clone has only a few counts. The chain uses TRBV7-9 and TRBJ1-1, with TRBD1 as a possible D gene (5 bases). V was clipped by 5 bases and J by 0 bases, with 13 bases between them. CDR1 is SEHNR and CDR2 is FQNEAQ in the germline V gene (reference sequence). This CDR3 has 15 residues. The CDR3 DNA follows: TGTGCCAGCAGCCTACAACAGGACATGAACACTGAAGCTTTCTTT. Protein sequence: CASSLQQDMNTEAFF.

The chain carries TRBV30 and TRBJ2-1; tentatively, D is TRBD2 (6 bases). This CDR3 region has 15 residues. Between the trimmed V and J ends, which lost 0 bases and 2 bases, there was a span of 11 bases. Germline CDR1 reads GTSNPN; CDR2 reads SVGIG (reference sequence). The DNA of the CDR3 is TGTGCCTGGAGTGTATCTAGCGCGGCCTACAATGAGCAGTTCTTC. Protein: CAWSVSSAAYNEQFF.

DNA for the CDR3: TGTGCCACCAGCACGAGGTTTGAGCAGTTCTTC. Translating gives CATSTRFEQFF. The rearrangement links TRBV15 to TRBJ2-1; no definite D call. Trimming left V 4 bases short and J 9 bases short, with 7 bases between. Germline values: CDR1 LNHNV, CDR2 YYDKDF (reference sequence). The CDR3 has 11 residues. The full variable domain, rest sourced from reference TRBV15 and TRBJ2-1, is DAMVIQNPRYQVTQFGKPVTLSCSQTLNHNVMYWYQQKSSQAPKLLFHYYDKDFNNEADTPDNFQSRRPNTSFCFLDIRSPGLGDTAMYLCATSTRFEQFFGPGTRLTVL.

A few counts support this clone. V is TRBV28 and J is TRBJ2-5, with 9 bases identical to TRBD1. This CDR3 contains 13 residues. Germline V gene sequence: CDR1 MDHEN, CDR2 SYDVKM. After removal of 5 bases from V and 5 bases from J, the junction contained 3 bases not matched to a gene. In DNA form, the CDR3 reads TGTGCCAGCAGTCGCACAGGGGGCGAGACCCAGTACTTC. It yields the protein CASSRTGGETQYF.

This clone was counted many times. The sample carries other DNA sequences with the same CDR3. The chain has TRBV27 and TRBJ1-5; no firm D call. Germline assignment: CDR1 MNHEY and CDR2 SMNVEV (reference sequence). The V end lost 5 bases, the J end lost 6 bases, and 8 bases lay between the germline ends. The CDR3 is 12 residues long. Written as DNA, the CDR3 is TGTGCCAGCAGTCCCCTTGGTCAGCCCCAGCATTTT. This gives the protein CASSPLGQPQHF.

The V call is TRBV30, the J call TRBJ2-1; D not certain. The V gene lost 2 bases and the J gene lost 8 bases, with 7 bases spanning the gap. This CDR3 spans 11 amino acids. The germline V gene has CDR1 GTSNPN and CDR2 SVGIG (reference sequence). CDR3 sequence reads: CAWSPNYEQFF. The DNA of the CDR3 is TGTGCCTGGAGTCCCAATTATGAGCAGTTCTTC.

The chain is built from TRBV4-2 and TRBJ2-7; 8 positions match TRBD2. Germline lookup yields CDR1 LGHNA and CDR2 YNFKEQ. CDR3 length: 15 residues. Unmatched junction bases numbered 9, after V lost 3 bases and J lost 5 bases. CDR3 sequence (DNA): TGTGCCAGCAGCCAGGTGGGATCAGCGGGAGACGAGCAGTACTTC. Translation gives CASSQVGSAGDEQYF.

The J gene is TRBJ1-1, the V gene TRBV15; no definite D call. This CDR3 is built from 20 residues. The germline gives CDR1 LNHNV, CDR2 YYDKDF (reference sequence). The V end was cut by 1 base, the J end by 4 bases, with 28 bases between. In DNA form, the CDR3 reads TGTGCCACCAGCAGAGTTATCGGCAAGGAGCATGTTGGGCGGAGCACTGAAGCTTTCTTT. It is translated as CATSRVIGKEHVGRSTEAFF.

V and J are TRBV4-2 and TRBJ2-2; 7 bases match TRBD1. This CDR3 contains 15 residues. The junction had 4 bases not matched to a gene; V was cut back by 3 bases and J by 3 bases. Germline values: CDR1 LGHNA, CDR2 YNFKEQ. CDR3 loop: CASSQATGYTGELFF. CDR3 DNA: TGTGCCAGCAGCCAGGCGACAGGGTACACCGGGGAGCTGTTTTTT.

The chain links TRBV5-1 to TRBJ1-5; the D is unclear. V was pared by 4 bases and J by 3 bases, with 11 bases between. Germline V gives CDR1 SGHRS, CDR2 YFSETQ. The length of the CDR3 is 14 residues. For the CDR3, the DNA is TGCGCCAGCAGCCTCCGCCTACCCAATCAGCCCCAGCATTTT. Amino acids: CASSLRLPNQPQHF.

This clone occurred a few times. This chain uses TRBV30 with TRBJ2-2, with 9 bases that match TRBD1. In germline, CDR1 is GTSNPN, CDR2 SVGIG (reference sequence). The CDR3 contains 14 residues. CDR3 nucleotides: TGTGCGGAGAGGACAGGGGAATTCACCGGGGAGCTGTTTTTT. It specifies CAERTGEFTGELFF.

V is TRBV7-3 and J is TRBJ1-1; 7 bases are a match to TRBD1. The germline CDR1 and CDR2 sequences are SGHTA and FQGTGA. The junction had 8 bases not matched to a gene; V was cut back by 5 bases and J by 2 bases. The CDR3 is 15 residues long. The CDR3 nucleotides read TGTGCCAGCAGCACCAAGACAGGGTCCAACACTGAAGCTTTCTTT. Translation: CASSTKTGSNTEAFF.

The genes are TRBV29-1 and TRBJ1-1, with no clear D. The germline CDR1 and CDR2 sequences are SQVTM and ANQGSEA. This CDR3 has 13 amino acids. The V end lost 7 bases, the J end lost 4 bases, and 16 bases lay between the germline ends. This CDR3 is CSAQVGVSTEAFF. For the CDR3, the DNA is TGCAGCGCCCAAGTGGGAGTGAGCACTGAAGCTTTCTTT.

The chain is built from TRBV29-1 and TRBJ2-3, with a weak D call TRBD2 (5 bases). V lost 1 base, J lost 6 bases, and 11 bases lay in between. The CDR3 loop spans 13 amino acids. CDR1 is SQVTM, CDR2 ANQGSEA, per germline. CDR3 DNA sequence: TGCAGCGTTGAAGCGGCGGGTCGGGATACGCAGTATTTT. Translating it yields CSVEAAGRDTQYF.

This clone was recorded once. CDR3 sequence reads: CASSLQGMNNSPLHF. The CDR3 nucleotides are TGCGCCAGCAGCCTTCAGGGAATGAATAATTCACCCCTCCACTTT. V gene TRBV4-1 combines with J gene TRBJ1-6, with TRBD1 as a possible D gene (5 bases). V dropped 4 bases and J dropped 5 bases, with 12 bases sitting between them. This CDR3 spans 15 amino acids. Germline V CDR1 and CDR2: MGHRA, YSYEKL.

In DNA, the CDR3 is TGTGCCAGCAGCGTATCAGTGGGGGATACGCAGTATTTT. Protein sequence: CASSVSVGDTQYF. The rearrangement links TRBV9 to TRBJ2-3; D is undetermined. The V and J ends lost 1 base and 6 bases respectively, with 9 bases between them. CDR1 and CDR2 (germline): SGDLS, YYNGEE. The CDR3 is 13 residues long. Full variable domain (remainder filled in from reference TRBV9 and TRBJ2-3): DSGVTQTPKHLITATGQRVTLRCSPRSGDLSVYWYQQSLDQGLQFLIQYYNGEERAKGNILERFSAQQFPDLHSELNLSSLELGDSALYFCASSVSVGDTQYFGPGTRLTVL.

The sample holds a few counts of this clone. This sample also contains other DNA sequences that code for the same CDR3. The chain employs TRBV29-1 and TRBJ2-3; D gene ambiguous. The CDR3 has 13 amino acids. Germline CDR1 SQVTM, CDR2 ANQGSEA. The CDR3 nucleotides are TGCTCCGTTGCCGCACGTTTCACAGATACGCAGTATTTT. It encodes CSVAARFTDTQYF.

The gene calls are TRBV7-2 and TRBJ1-5; the D is unclear. Germline loops: CDR1 SGHTA, CDR2 FQGNSA. The V end was cut by 1 base, the J end by 4 bases, with 5 bases between. This CDR3 is built from 13 residues. Here the CDR3 reads CASSLDWNQPQHF. Here the CDR3 DNA reads TGTGCCAGCAGCTTAGACTGGAATCAGCCCCAGCATTTT.

Worth noting for this clone: This sample includes further DNA sequences coding for the same CDR3. The rearrangement uses TRBV29-1 and TRBJ1-3; 8 bases agree with TRBD1. The germline V gene encodes CDR1 SQVTM and CDR2 ANQGSEA. The junction had 2 bases not matched to a gene; V was cut back by 6 bases and J by 4 bases. The CDR3 consists of 12 residues. The CDR3 loop reads CSVDRGGNTIYF. The CDR3 nucleotides read TGCAGCGTAGACAGGGGCGGAAACACCATATATTTT.

This sequence joins TRBV4-2 and TRBJ2-5, with 8 bases identical to TRBD1. The length of the CDR3 is 19 residues. Germline-derived CDR1 and CDR2 are LGHNA and YNFKEQ. The V gene end was trimmed by 4 bases and the J gene end by 1 base; junction bases not matched to a gene: 17. CDR3: CASSPFQRLGQGGQETQYF. The CDR3 nucleotides read TGTGCCAGCAGCCCCTTTCAAAGGCTTGGACAGGGCGGCCAAGAGACCCAGTACTTC.

The J gene is TRBJ1-6, the V gene TRBV13, with D perhaps TRBD1 (5 bases). V shed 4 bases and J shed 10 bases, with 23 bases lying between them. Looked up from germline, CDR1 is PRHDT and CDR2 is FYEKMQ (reference sequence). This CDR3 has 17 residues. The CDR3 loop is CASSSRQGGGLSSPLHF. CDR3 bases: TGTGCCAGCAGCTCCAGGCAGGGAGGAGGGCTAAGCTCACCCCTCCACTTT.

V usage is TRBV5-4 and J usage is TRBJ2-3, with 8 bases matching TRBD2. V trimming: 4 bases; J trimming: 0 bases; junction bases outside the gene matches: 4. Germline CDR1 SGHNT, CDR2 YYREEE (reference sequence). There are 15 residues in the CDR3. CDR3 residues: CASSRGGGSTDTQYF. CDR3 DNA: TGTGCCAGCAGCCGTGGCGGGGGGAGCACAGATACGCAGTATTTT.

The rearrangement joins TRBV7-3 to TRBJ1-1; D ambiguous. The germline gives CDR1 SGHTA, CDR2 FQGTGA. Trimming shortened V by 5 bases and J by 1 base, and 11 bases separated the two germline ends. This CDR3 has 14 residues. The CDR3 DNA is TGTGCCAGCAGCCTGGGAAGAGGGAACACTGAAGCTTTCTTT. This sequence encodes CASSLGRGNTEAFF. Full variable domain (outside the CDR3, taken from reference TRBV7-3 and TRBJ1-1): GAGVSQTPSNKVTEKGKYVELRCDPISGHTALYWYRQSLGQGPEFLIYFQGTGAADDSGLPNDRFFAVRPEGSVSTLKIQRTERGDSAVYLCASSLGRGNTEAFFGQGTRLTVV.

This clone was found a few times. The rearrangement links TRBV6-5 to TRBJ1-2; 9 bases line up with TRBD1. Germline CDR1 MNHEY, CDR2 SVGAGI. This CDR3 comprises 14 residues. V lost 6 bases, J lost 8 bases, and 10 bases stayed unmatched. The CDR3 loop is CASRPSGQGRGYTF. As DNA, the CDR3 is TGTGCCAGCAGACCCTCGGGACAGGGACGCGGCTACACCTTC.

J is TRBJ2-3 and V is TRBV6-5; TRBD2 matches at 9 bases. The CDR3 has 16 amino acids. Germline trimming cut 2 bases from V and 5 bases from J; bases unmatched to any gene: 8. Per germline, CDR1 MNHEY and CDR2 SVGAGI. The CDR3 spells CASSYMGVAGVDTQYF. CDR3 nucleotide sequence: TGTGCCAGCAGTTACATGGGGGTAGCGGGGGTAGATACGCAGTATTTT.